The rows below give T cell receptor beta chains drawn from one sample of a study of shared clonotypes between healthy human individuals. Measured with immunoSEQ multiplex PCR; TCRdb has only the in-frame clones, and not every one. Of fewer than 3 million clones detected, roughly 90% appear once; the ten largest clones hold approximately 0.4%. Source material: naive CD4+ T cells from PBMCs. Every receptor here comes from a man between 18 and 29 years old in good health. Some clones in this sample may be carry-over from other donors' samples. Each CDR3 is given with its conserved first and last residue. Each record gives: V gene, D gene, J gene, CDR3 DNA, CDR3 protein. D genes are given only for firm matches.

>TRBV11-1|-|TRBJ2-7
TGTGCCAGCAGCTTAGCCCAGACTCCTGCCTACGAGCAGTACTTC
CASSLAQTPAYEQYF
>TRBV6-1|TRBD1|TRBJ1-2
TGTGCCAGCAAACCGGGACAGGCGGTTGACTATGGCTACACCTTC
CASKPGQAVDYGYTF
>TRBV5-4|TRBD2|TRBJ2-7
TGTGCCAGCAGCCCGAGGTTAGCGGGAGTCGCGCGCGAGCAGTACTTC
CASSPRLAGVAREQYF
>TRBV28|TRBD1|TRBJ2-1
TGTGCCAGCACCCTGGACAGGTACAATGAGCAGTTCTTC
CASTLDRYNEQFF
>TRBV28|TRBD2|TRBJ2-1
TGTGCCAGCAGTTTGATTAGCGGGATTACTCATGCAAATGAGCAGTTCTTC
CASSLISGITHANEQFF
>TRBV28|-|TRBJ2-1
TGTGCCAGCAGTTTCGGCCCGTTTAAGGAGCAGTTCTTC
CASSFGPFKEQFF
>TRBV7-3|-|TRBJ2-2
TGTGCCAGCAGCTTGGGCGGTGGGCACACCGGGGAGCTGTTTTTT
CASSLGGGHTGELFF
>TRBV6-1|-|TRBJ2-7
TGTGCCAGCAGTGAAGCTGACACTTCGAGCTCCTACGAGCAGTACTTC
CASSEADTSSSYEQYF
>TRBV6-6|TRBD1|TRBJ2-3
TGTGCCAGCGGAGACAGGGGGCGAGGGACAGATACGCAGTATTTT
CASGDRGRGTDTQYF
>TRBV2|-|TRBJ1-5
TGTGCCAGCAGTGCCATCGTGGCGAGGAGCAATCAGCCCCAGCATTTT
CASSAIVARSNQPQHF
>TRBV7-2|-|TRBJ2-2
TGTGCCAGCAGCTTGGGGAGGCCCCCTCTACTCCCCGGGGAGCTGTTTTTT
CASSLGRPPLLPGELFF
>TRBV7-3|-|TRBJ2-3
TGTGCCAGCAGCTTACGCCCGGGCACAGATACGCAGTATTTT
CASSLRPGTDTQYF
>TRBV29-1|TRBD1|TRBJ2-1
TGCAGCGTTGAAAATACCCCGGACAGGGGGAATGAGCAGTTCTTC
CSVENTPDRGNEQFF